This T cell receptor beta chain was sequenced in a study of technical replicates of blood from a few donors. Germline CDR1 is MDHEN and CDR2 is SYDVKM. The CDR3 consists of 16 residues. With 3 bases clipped from V and 6 bases from J, the junction kept 10 bases outside the gene matches. TCRdb keeps only in-frame clones here, not all; method: immunoSEQ multiplex PCR. The data hold around 72,000 clones, with roughly 92% observed a single time. The J gene is TRBJ2-3, the V gene TRBV28, with 9 bases aligning to TRBD1. This TCR derives from a human donor in good health. The sequenced material came from T cells isolated from PBMCs. The CDR3 protein is CASSFYTGQGSDTQYF. The DNA of the CDR3 is TGTGCCAGCAGTTTTTATACGGGACAGGGTAGTGATACGCAGTATTTT. The full variable domain, in which reference TRBV28 and TRBJ2-3 provide the parts outside the CDR3, is DVKVTQSSRYLVKRTGEKVFLECVQDMDHENMFWYRQDPGLGLRLIYFSYDVKMKEKGDIPEGYSVSREKKERFSLILESASTNQTSMYLCASSFYTGQGSDTQYFGPGTRLTVL.